The TCR beta chain under discussion was sequenced for a study of patients and donors after allogeneic stem cell transplantation. This clonotype was seen ten or more times. The germline V and J ends were trimmed by 9 bases and 4 bases, with 9 bases remaining between them. CDR3 size: 11 residues. MiXCR, applied by TCRdb to the RT-PCR reads, yields one record per CDR3 protein. The table includes some 960,000 distinct CDR3 sequences, more than 15% detected once. This chain joins TRBV12-3 or TRBV12-4 and TRBJ1-1; no clear D. This clonotype originated in a human donor who was either an allogeneic HSCT recipient or a stem cell or donor lymphocyte infusion donor (not recorded which). It is not recorded whose cells these are; they may come from a transplant donor. The sequencing input was blood, either unsorted or a sorted T cell fraction (not recorded which). The CDR3 DNA reads as TGTGCCAGTAACCCGGGCACTGAAGCTTTCTTT. It is translated as CASNPGTEAFF.